These 14 T cell receptor beta chains were sequenced from one sample in a study of T cell repertoires in cytomegalovirus infection (dated by TCRdb to about 2019). Sequencing was performed on an Illumina HiSeq 1500. TCRdb reprocessed the public reads (quality trimming at Q25 with fastp, clone calling with MiXCR) and kept in-frame beta chains. All rows with the same CDR3 protein become a single entry with the most common DNA and genes. The sample includes fewer than 1,000,000 distinct CDR3 sequences, with 31% observed a single time. Clones ranked in the top ten supply over 12% of the sample. No antigen is known for these receptors. The treatment or condition label, read with the paper, signifies: in vitro stimulation with specific CMV peptide epitopes to enrich CMV-specific T cells. Sequences were derived from cultured CD8+ T cells from PBMCs, sampled from culture after CMV antigen stimulation. The source is a human donor in good health (CMV status not recorded). Some clones in this sample may be carry-over from other donors' samples.

The sample holds a few counts of this clonotype. This chain joins TRBV14 and TRBJ2-1; D call uncertain. The CDR3 runs 13 residues. CDR1 is SGHDN, CDR2 FVKESK, per germline. V was shortened by 1 base and J by 8 bases, with 9 bases between the two germline ends. CDR3 loop: CASSQAIRDEQFF. For the CDR3, the DNA is TGTGCCAGCAGCCAAGCGATTAGGGATGAGCAGTTCTTC.

The chain combines TRBV2 with TRBJ2-1, with TRBD2 matching 9 bases. Germline CDR1 and CDR2: SNHLY and FYNNEI. V lost 0 bases and J lost 4; bases outside the gene matches: 4. CDR3 length: 16 amino acids. CDR3 protein: CASSEALAGSYNEQFF. CDR3 in DNA: TGTGCCAGCAGTGAAGCCCTAGCGGGGAGTTACAATGAGCAGTTCTTC. Using reference TRBV2 and TRBJ2-1 for the parts outside the CDR3, the full variable domain is EPEVTQTPSHQVTQMGQEVILRCVPISNHLYFYWYRQILGQKVEFLVSFYNNEISEKSEIFDDQFSVERPDGSNFTLKIRSTKLEDSAMYFCASSEALAGSYNEQFFGPGTRLTVL.

V and J are TRBV7-6 and TRBJ1-1; TRBD1 is a possible D gene (5 bases). Per the germline V gene, CDR1 is SGHVS and CDR2 is FNYEAQ. The CDR3 contains 14 residues. V lost 7 bases to trimming and J lost 3 bases, with 15 bases between them. This CDR3 reads CASTRGTPDTEAFF. CDR3 bases: TGTGCCAGCACCCGCGGGACTCCCGACACTGAAGCTTTCTTT.

This clonotype was observed a single time. J is TRBJ1-2 and V is TRBV2; D perhaps matches TRBD1 (6 bases). Germline assignment: CDR1 SNHLY and CDR2 FYNNEI. The CDR3 covers 16 residues. The V end was cut by 9 bases, the J end by 4 bases, with 24 bases between. The CDR3 sequence: CAREPERGVTGYGYTF. CDR3 coding DNA: TGTGCCAGAGAACCTGAGAGGGGGGTTACGGGCTATGGCTACACCTTC.

The chain has TRBV4-2 and TRBJ2-1; D might be TRBD1 (6 bases). V gave up 4 bases and J gave up 5 bases, with 21 bases separating them. CDR1 is LGHNA and CDR2 is YNFKEQ in the germline V gene. The CDR3 runs 17 residues. The DNA for the CDR3 is TGTGCCAGCAGCCGAAAGGGAACAGGGATAATGAACAATGAGCAGTTCTTC. Residues: CASSRKGTGIMNNEQFF.

The rearrangement joins TRBV20-1 to TRBJ2-3; 8 nucleotides agree with TRBD2. Losses at the gene ends were 2 bases for V and 5 bases for J; bases not matched to a gene: 18. Germline values: CDR1 DFQATT, CDR2 SNEGSKA (reference sequence). The CDR3 is 18 residues long. The CDR3: CSARFGLDLAGGQDTQYF. For the CDR3, the DNA is TGCAGTGCTAGATTCGGGTTAGATTTGGCGGGGGGCCAAGATACGCAGTATTTT.

This chain uses TRBV6-2 or TRBV6-3 with TRBJ1-1; D ambiguous. This CDR3 region has 12 residues. Trimming took off 2 bases at V and 7 bases at J, with 8 bases between the two ends. Germline CDR1 reads MNHEY; CDR2 reads SVGEGT. The CDR3 reads CASSYRHLEAFF. CDR3 nucleotides: TGTGCCAGCAGTTACCGACACCTTGAAGCTTTCTTT.

This clonotype has at least ten counts. This chain uses TRBV6-6 with TRBJ2-3; D may be TRBD1 or TRBD2 (6 bases each). The germline CDR1 and CDR2 sequences are MNHNY and SVGAGI (reference sequence). This CDR3 has 15 amino acids. V dropped 3 bases and J dropped 0 bases, with 10 bases sitting between them. The CDR3 bases are TGTGCCAGCAGTTATAGGGGGACTAGCACAGATACGCAGTATTTT. Its translation: CASSYRGTSTDTQYF.

The rearrangement joins TRBV6-6 to TRBJ2-7; D could derive from TRBD1 or TRBD2 (5 bases each). Deletions cut 5 bases from V and 2 bases from J, with 10 bases between. The CDR3 has 13 residues. Germline V gene lookup returns CDR1 MNHNY and CDR2 SVGAGI (reference sequence). The CDR3 reads CASSGTDTYEQYF. For the CDR3, the DNA is TGTGCCAGCAGTGGGACGGATACCTACGAGCAGTACTTC.

The V call is TRBV7-9, the J call TRBJ1-5; D is possibly TRBD1 (6 bases). Germline CDR1 is SEHNR and CDR2 is FQNEAQ (reference sequence). The CDR3 loop spans 14 amino acids. V was pared by 6 bases and J by 2 bases, with 11 bases between. As DNA, the CDR3 is TGTGCCAGCAGGGGGGCAGAGGGCAATCAGCCCCAGCATTTT. This translates into CASRGAEGNQPQHF.

V gene TRBV7-2 combines with J gene TRBJ1-5; the match to TRBD1 covers 7 bases. Germline values: CDR1 SGHTA, CDR2 FQGNSA. The CDR3 is 16 residues long. Trimming at V came to 1 base and at J to 4 bases, leaving 7 bases not matched to a gene. This CDR3 is CASSLGSGQINQPQHF. The CDR3 region has the DNA TGTGCCAGCAGCTTAGGATCGGGACAGATTAATCAGCCCCAGCATTTT.

The chain has TRBV6-2 or TRBV6-3 and TRBJ2-7, with D perhaps matching TRBD1 or TRBD2 (5 bases each). The CDR3 has 15 residues. Trimming removed 0 bases at V and 2 bases at J, with 11 bases between. Germline CDR1 is MNHEY and CDR2 is SVGEGT. The CDR3 protein is CASSYSRDGAYEQYV. CDR3 sequence (DNA): TGTGCCAGCAGTTACTCTCGGGACGGAGCCTACGAGCAGTACGTC.

The chain couples TRBV4-2 to TRBJ1-6; D unclear. V was pared by 4 bases and J by 7 bases, with 14 bases between. CDR3 length: 15 residues. Germline V gene lookup returns CDR1 LGHNA and CDR2 YNFKEQ. CDR3 protein: CASSLPGEPNSPLHF. CDR3 in DNA: TGTGCCAGCAGCCTCCCCGGAGAACCGAATTCACCCCTCCACTTT.

This clonotype was detected only a few times. The genes are TRBV6-1 and TRBJ2-1; the match to TRBD2 covers 12 bases. The CDR3 is 17 residues long. The V gene end was trimmed by 4 bases and the J gene end by 5 bases; junction bases not matched to a gene: 9. Per germline, CDR1 MNHNS and CDR2 SASEGT. The CDR3 sequence is CASSGSSGGARNNEQFF. The CDR3 DNA is TGTGCCAGCAGTGGATCTAGCGGGGGGGCCCGAAACAATGAGCAGTTCTTC.